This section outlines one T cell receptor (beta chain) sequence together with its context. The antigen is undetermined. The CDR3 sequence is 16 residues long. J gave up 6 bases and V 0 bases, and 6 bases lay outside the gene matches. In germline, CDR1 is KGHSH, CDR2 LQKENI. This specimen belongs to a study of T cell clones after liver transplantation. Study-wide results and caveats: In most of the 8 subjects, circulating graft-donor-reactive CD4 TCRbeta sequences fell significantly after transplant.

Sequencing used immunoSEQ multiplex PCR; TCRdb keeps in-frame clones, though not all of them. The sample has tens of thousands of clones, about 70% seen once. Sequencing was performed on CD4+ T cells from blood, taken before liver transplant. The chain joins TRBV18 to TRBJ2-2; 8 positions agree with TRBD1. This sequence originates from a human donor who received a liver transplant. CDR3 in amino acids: CASSPPSEQGAGELFF. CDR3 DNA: TGTGCCAGCTCACCACCGAGCGAACAGGGGGCCGGGGAGCTGTTTTTT. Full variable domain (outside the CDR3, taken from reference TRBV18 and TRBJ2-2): NAGVMQNPRHLVRRRGQEARLRCSPMKGHSHVYWYRQLPEEGLKFMVYLQKENIIDESGMPKERFSAEFPKEGPSILRIQQVVRGDSAAYFCASSPPSEQGAGELFFGEGSRLTVL.